The clone carrying this T cell receptor beta chain was counted ten times or more. Its matching antigen is unknown. TCRdb used MiXCR to reprocess the 5' RACE reads, holding one entry per CDR3 protein. The sample lists approximately 560,000 distinct CDR3 sequences, 17% occurring once. The data stem from a study of T-cell memory formation after mild COVID-19. Background on the study: Most TCR clusters belonged to a single donor. Study results and limitations: The study found balanced CD4/CD8 in clones contracting day 15 to 85 and a CD4+ lean in later expanders.

CDR1 and CDR2 from the germline V gene are MGHRA and YSYEKL. The CDR3 is 13 amino acids. V dropped 0 bases and J dropped 2 bases, with 5 bases sitting between them. The sample was PBMCs or a T cell subset sorted from them (not recorded which). This TCR derives from an adult woman who had mild COVID-19 (a few samples of this study predate the infection). Cell type and time point are not known. The chain recombines TRBV4-1 with TRBJ2-7, with D hard to call. The CDR3 here is CASSQDAAYEQYF. The CDR3 region has the DNA TGCGCCAGCAGCCAAGATGCGGCCTACGAGCAGTACTTC.